Listed below are T cell receptor beta chains from one sample, sequenced in a study of blood T cell repertoires in COVID-19. The data were produced by immunoSEQ multiplex PCR, yet TCRdb's version contains in-frame clones alone and is incomplete. The sample lists roughly 200,000 clones, approximately 85% occurring once. The source material was PBMCs or T cells enriched from blood (not recorded which). These receptors originate from a man between 40 and 49 years old who had recovered from COVID-19. Each CDR3 is given with its conserved first and last residue. The D gene is left open where the match is weak. Some rows mark clone size as missing; the rest say once, few, many or name a class of expanded clone.

j_call: TRBJ1-5
v_call: TRBV3-1/TRBV3-2
clone_size: .
d_call: .
cdr3_length: 15
cdr3_aa: CASSHRGKLGQPQHF
cdr3_nt: TGTGCCAGCAGCCATAGGGGGAAGTTGGGTCAGCCCCAGCATTTT

j_call: TRBJ2-5
v_call: TRBV9
clone_size: .
d_call: TRBD2
cdr3_length: 15
cdr3_aa: CASSDERGALETQYF
cdr3_nt: TGTGCCAGCAGCGACGAGCGGGGGGCCCTAGAGACCCAGTACTTC

j_call: TRBJ2-1
v_call: TRBV5-1
clone_size: .
d_call: .
cdr3_length: 16
cdr3_aa: CASSLAGGRVSNEQFF
cdr3_nt: TGCGCCAGCAGCTTGGCCGGGGGAAGGGTGAGCAATGAGCAGTTCTTC

j_call: TRBJ2-2
v_call: TRBV5-1
clone_size: .
d_call: .
cdr3_length: 13
cdr3_aa: CASSHGQEGRLFF
cdr3_nt: TGCGCCAGCAGCCACGGACAGGAGGGTAGGCTGTTTTTT

j_call: TRBJ1-1
v_call: TRBV19
clone_size: .
d_call: .
cdr3_length: 14
cdr3_aa: CASSPGSGGAEAFF
cdr3_nt: TGTGCCAGTAGTCCGGGATCCGGGGGTGCTGAAGCTTTCTTT

j_call: TRBJ2-2
v_call: TRBV14
clone_size: .
d_call: TRBD1
cdr3_length: 18
cdr3_aa: CASSPRFPGQGSTGELFF
cdr3_nt: TGTGCCAGCAGCCCGCGGTTCCCGGGACAGGGGAGCACCGGGGAGCTGTTTTTT

j_call: TRBJ2-1
v_call: TRBV30
clone_size: .
d_call: .
cdr3_length: 13
cdr3_aa: CASRSGIYNEQFF
cdr3_nt: TGTGCCTCGAGGTCGGGGATCTACAATGAGCAGTTCTTC

j_call: TRBJ1-5
v_call: TRBV3-1/TRBV3-2
clone_size: .
d_call: .
cdr3_length: 13
cdr3_aa: CASSPLSGQPQHF
cdr3_nt: TGTGCCAGCAGCCCCTTGAGTGGTCAGCCCCAGCATTTT

j_call: TRBJ1-1
v_call: TRBV4-2
clone_size: .
d_call: .
cdr3_length: 16
cdr3_aa: CASKETLKGMNTEAFF
cdr3_nt: TGTGCCAGCAAAGAAACCCTTAAGGGGATGAACACTGAAGCTTTCTTT

j_call: TRBJ1-2
v_call: TRBV12-3/TRBV12-4
clone_size: once
d_call: .
cdr3_length: 13
cdr3_aa: CASTLGGASGYTF
cdr3_nt: TGTGCCAGCACTCTTGGGGGGGCGAGTGGCTACACCTTC

j_call: TRBJ1-2
v_call: TRBV6-5
clone_size: .
d_call: .
cdr3_length: 15
cdr3_aa: CASSYFRGANYGYTF
cdr3_nt: TGTGCCAGCAGTTACTTCAGGGGCGCCAACTATGGCTACACCTTC

j_call: TRBJ1-5
v_call: TRBV7-8
clone_size: .
d_call: TRBD1
cdr3_length: 14
cdr3_aa: CASRETGSDQPQHF
cdr3_nt: TGTGCCAGCAGGGAGACAGGGTCGGACCAGCCCCAGCATTTT

j_call: TRBJ1-4
v_call: TRBV9
clone_size: .
d_call: .
cdr3_length: 14
cdr3_aa: CASSVAGTNEKLFF
cdr3_nt: TGTGCCAGCAGCGTAGCCGGAACTAATGAAAAACTGTTTTTT

j_call: TRBJ1-2
v_call: TRBV6-5
clone_size: .
d_call: TRBD1
cdr3_length: 15
cdr3_aa: CASSTDGTASYGYTF
cdr3_nt: TGTGCCAGCAGTACCGACGGGACAGCATCCTATGGCTACACCTTC

j_call: TRBJ2-1
v_call: TRBV12-3/TRBV12-4
clone_size: .
d_call: .
cdr3_length: 13
cdr3_aa: CATYRLAGNEQFF
cdr3_nt: TGTGCCACCTATCGGCTAGCCGGGAATGAGCAGTTCTTC

j_call: TRBJ1-2
v_call: TRBV7-9
clone_size: .
d_call: .
cdr3_length: 13
cdr3_aa: CASSLGGVYGYTF
cdr3_nt: TGTGCCAGCAGCTTAGGGGGGGTTTATGGCTACACCTTC

j_call: TRBJ1-2
v_call: TRBV19
clone_size: few
d_call: TRBD1
cdr3_length: 14
cdr3_aa: CASSQGQVSYGYTF
cdr3_nt: TGTGCCAGTAGTCAGGGACAGGTCTCCTATGGCTACACCTTC

j_call: TRBJ1-6
v_call: TRBV30
clone_size: .
d_call: .
cdr3_length: 16
cdr3_aa: CAWSGSGGTGNSPLHF
cdr3_nt: TGTGCCTGGAGCGGCAGTGGGGGGACGGGGAATTCACCCCTCCACTTT

j_call: TRBJ1-2
v_call: TRBV6-6
clone_size: .
d_call: TRBD1
cdr3_length: 12
cdr3_aa: CATFTGGDGYTF
cdr3_nt: TGTGCCACATTTACAGGGGGCGATGGCTACACCTTC

j_call: TRBJ2-3
v_call: TRBV21-1
clone_size: .
d_call: .
cdr3_length: 16
cdr3_aa: CASSKISSGRTDTQYF
cdr3_nt: TGTGCCAGCAGCAAAATCAGTTCGGGTCGCACAGATACGCAGTATTTT

j_call: TRBJ1-2
v_call: TRBV9
clone_size: .
d_call: .
cdr3_length: 15
cdr3_aa: CASSVDPFTAYGYTF
cdr3_nt: TGTGCCAGCAGCGTAGACCCCTTCACTGCATATGGCTACACCTTC

j_call: TRBJ2-5
v_call: TRBV25-1
clone_size: .
d_call: .
cdr3_length: 18
cdr3_aa: CASSESRGGAGHFGTQYF
cdr3_nt: TGTGCCAGCAGTGAATCACGCGGTGGAGCGGGCCACTTCGGGACCCAGTACTTC

j_call: TRBJ2-7
v_call: TRBV27
clone_size: .
d_call: .
cdr3_length: 11
cdr3_aa: CASSGAYEQYF
cdr3_nt: TGTGCCAGCAGTGGAGCTTACGAGCAGTACTTC

j_call: TRBJ1-5
v_call: TRBV5-1
clone_size: once
d_call: .
cdr3_length: 21
cdr3_aa: CASSFYPVNIQGELSNQPQHF
cdr3_nt: TGCGCCAGCAGCTTTTACCCAGTAAATATCCAAGGGGAACTTAGCAATCAGCCCCAGCATTTT

j_call: TRBJ2-1
v_call: TRBV5-1
clone_size: .
d_call: TRBD2
cdr3_length: 15
cdr3_aa: CASSTGTSGIREQFF
cdr3_nt: TGCGCCAGCAGCACCGGGACTAGCGGGATCCGCGAGCAGTTCTTC

j_call: TRBJ1-2
v_call: TRBV10-3
clone_size: .
d_call: TRBD1
cdr3_length: 15
cdr3_aa: CAISPDRGTNYGYTF
cdr3_nt: TGTGCCATCAGCCCGGACAGGGGGACTAACTATGGCTACACCTTC

j_call: TRBJ2-1
v_call: TRBV2
clone_size: .
d_call: .
cdr3_length: 13
cdr3_aa: CASSELWPNEQFF
cdr3_nt: TGTGCCAGCAGTGAACTCTGGCCCAATGAGCAGTTCTTC

j_call: TRBJ2-5
v_call: TRBV12-5
clone_size: .
d_call: .
cdr3_length: 14
cdr3_aa: CASGGSPTEETQYF
cdr3_nt: TGTGCTAGTGGAGGATCACCCACAGAAGAGACCCAGTACTTC

j_call: TRBJ1-5
v_call: TRBV10-2
clone_size: .
d_call: .
cdr3_length: 15
cdr3_aa: CASSEGQYSNQPQHF
cdr3_nt: TGCGCCAGCAGCGAGGGACAATATAGCAATCAGCCCCAGCATTTT

j_call: TRBJ1-2
v_call: TRBV9
clone_size: .
d_call: .
cdr3_length: 14
cdr3_aa: CASSGIGVGYGYTF
cdr3_nt: TGTGCCAGCAGCGGGATCGGGGTGGGCTATGGCTACACCTTC

j_call: TRBJ1-1
v_call: TRBV7-3
clone_size: .
d_call: .
cdr3_length: 14
cdr3_aa: CASSPGQQLTEAFF
cdr3_nt: TGTGCCAGCAGCCCTGGACAGCAGCTCACTGAAGCTTTCTTT

j_call: TRBJ1-5
v_call: TRBV5-6
clone_size: .
d_call: TRBD1
cdr3_length: 16
cdr3_aa: CASSLGQGRINQPQHF
cdr3_nt: TGTGCCAGCAGCTTGGGACAGGGGAGAATCAATCAGCCCCAGCATTTT

j_call: TRBJ2-4
v_call: TRBV30
clone_size: .
d_call: TRBD1
cdr3_length: 13
cdr3_aa: CATQGSMENIQYF
cdr3_nt: TGTGCCACACAGGGGTCGATGGAAAACATTCAGTACTTC

j_call: TRBJ1-3
v_call: TRBV7-8
clone_size: .
d_call: TRBD1
cdr3_length: 16
cdr3_aa: CASSGDRDDAGNTIYF
cdr3_nt: TGTGCCAGCAGCGGAGACAGGGATGACGCTGGAAACACCATATATTTT

j_call: TRBJ2-5
v_call: TRBV6-5
clone_size: .
d_call: .
cdr3_length: 14
cdr3_aa: CASSYSSAQETQYF
cdr3_nt: TGTGCCAGCAGTTACTCCTCTGCGCAAGAGACCCAGTACTTC

j_call: TRBJ2-1
v_call: TRBV30
clone_size: .
d_call: .
cdr3_length: 13
cdr3_aa: CAWSPVWLREQFF
cdr3_nt: TGTGCCTGGAGTCCCGTGTGGCTTCGTGAGCAGTTCTTC

j_call: TRBJ1-4
v_call: TRBV25-1
clone_size: .
d_call: .
cdr3_length: 13
cdr3_aa: CASTLGAGEKLFF
cdr3_nt: TGTGCCAGCACTCTAGGGGCTGGGGAAAAACTGTTTTTT

j_call: TRBJ1-2
v_call: TRBV7-2
clone_size: .
d_call: TRBD1
cdr3_length: 15
cdr3_aa: CASSPRQGPDYGYTF
cdr3_nt: TGTGCCAGCAGCCCGAGACAGGGCCCGGACTATGGCTACACCTTC

j_call: TRBJ2-7
v_call: TRBV10-3
clone_size: .
d_call: .
cdr3_length: 14
cdr3_aa: CAISDIGTTYEQYF
cdr3_nt: TGTGCCATCAGTGACATCGGGACAACCTACGAGCAGTACTTC

j_call: TRBJ2-7
v_call: TRBV5-6
clone_size: .
d_call: TRBD1
cdr3_length: 15
cdr3_aa: CASSQGQDALYEQYF
cdr3_nt: TGTGCCAGCAGCCAAGGACAGGACGCCCTCTACGAGCAGTACTTC

j_call: TRBJ2-3
v_call: TRBV28
clone_size: .
d_call: .
cdr3_length: 15
cdr3_aa: CASSSRGENTDTQYF
cdr3_nt: TGTGCCAGCAGCTCGCGGGGTGAAAACACAGATACGCAGTATTTT